These 26 T cell receptor beta chains share one sample of origin, sequenced in a study of T cell responses to AZD1222 COVID-19 vaccine. Produced via immunoSEQ multiplex PCR; TCRdb's table is partial and in-frame only. The repertoire has 150,000 to 200,000 clones, over 85% of them found once; the top ten carry around 0.93%. This specimen consisted of peripheral blood, obtained 28 days after the second dose of the MenACWY control vaccine. The receptors come from an adult who received the MenACWY meningococcal vaccine as a control.

The rearrangement joins TRBV12-5 to TRBJ1-1; D gene ambiguous. The ends were cut back, 1 base at V and 4 bases at J, with 7 bases in the middle. The CDR3 loop spans 13 amino acids. The germline gives CDR1 LGHNT, CDR2 FRNRAP. The CDR3 DNA reads TGTGCTAGTGGTTTGGACCCGCCCACTGAAGCTTTCTTT. Amino acids: CASGLDPPTEAFF.

This clone was counted once. The genes are TRBV5-4 and TRBJ2-1; the D gene is possibly TRBD2 (7 bases). CDR1 is SGHNT and CDR2 is YYREEE in the germline V gene (reference sequence). The CDR3 is made up of 15 amino acids. V was shortened by 4 bases and J by 3 bases, with 14 bases between the two germline ends. The CDR3 sequence is CASSLGGGFYNEQFF. The CDR3 DNA reads TGTGCCAGCAGCCTGGGCGGGGGCTTCTACAATGAGCAGTTCTTC.

This clone has a single count. CDR3 nucleotides: TGTGCCAGCAGTTTACCGACTGAAAACACCATATATTTT. Translated, it gives CASSLPTENTIYF. The J gene is TRBJ1-3, the V gene TRBV28, with unresolved D. Germline CDR1 is MDHEN and CDR2 is SYDVKM. The CDR3 is made up of 13 amino acids. V was clipped by 2 bases and J by 6 bases, with 8 bases between them.

The chain has TRBV2 and TRBJ1-5; D gene uncertain. Germline-derived CDR1 and CDR2 are SNHLY and FYNNEI. V shed 6 bases and J shed 0 bases, with 6 bases lying between them. This CDR3 comprises 13 residues. The DNA of the CDR3 is TGTGCCAGCAGGAGATATAGCAATCAGCCCCAGCATTTT. Its protein is CASRRYSNQPQHF. The full variable domain, with the rest looked up from reference TRBV2 and TRBJ1-5, is EPEVTQTPSHQVTQMGQEVILRCVPISNHLYFYWYRQILGQKVEFLVSFYNNEISEKSEIFDDQFSVERPDGSNFTLKIRSTKLEDSAMYFCASRRYSNQPQHFGDGTRLSIL.

The chain combines TRBV12-3 or TRBV12-4 with TRBJ2-5; no definite D call. The V end lost 5 bases, the J end lost 2 bases, and 9 bases lay between the germline ends. The CDR3 is 13 amino acids. The CDR3 region has the DNA TGTGCCAGCAGTCAGACCGTTCAAGAGACCCAGTACTTC. Translating it yields CASSQTVQETQYF.

This sequence joins TRBV12-5 and TRBJ1-1; the D is unclear. CDR1 is LGHNT, CDR2 FRNRAP, per germline. The CDR3 extends over 16 amino acids. The V end was cut by 6 bases, the J end by 1 base, with 18 bases between. CDR3 residues: CASGPPSAGRNTEAFF. In DNA, the CDR3 is TGTGCTAGTGGCCCACCCAGTGCAGGAAGGAACACTGAAGCTTTCTTT.

The J gene is TRBJ1-5, the V gene TRBV7-2; D uncertain. The CDR3 is 15 residues long. Germline V gives CDR1 SGHTA, CDR2 FQGNSA. V dropped 2 bases and J dropped 3 bases, with 11 bases sitting between them. This CDR3 is CASSLQADFNQPQHF. The CDR3 bases are TGTGCCAGCAGCTTACAGGCCGACTTCAATCAGCCCCAGCATTTT.

This clone showed up just once. The V call is TRBV3-1 (or the pseudogene TRBV3-2), the J call TRBJ2-7, with 9 bases that match TRBD2. This CDR3 region has 15 residues. Germline V gene data show CDR1 as LGHDT and CDR2 as YNNKEL (reference sequence). V trimming: 0 bases; J trimming: 11 bases; junction bases outside the gene matches: 11. CDR3 amino acids: CASSQEKVAGGPKYF. The CDR3, as DNA: TGTGCCAGCAGCCAAGAGAAAGTTGCGGGGGGGCCAAAGTACTTC.

In this sample, this clone turned up once. The chain recombines TRBV6-2 or TRBV6-3 with TRBJ1-1, with a possible D match to TRBD1 (5 bases). The V gene lost 5 bases and the J gene lost 2 bases, with 18 bases spanning the gap. The CDR3 has 16 amino acids. The germline CDR1 and CDR2 sequences are MNHEY and SVGEGT. CDR3 DNA: TGTGCCAGCAGTAGCCACCCGGGGAGGGACAACACTGAAGCTTTCTTT. Translation gives CASSSHPGRDNTEAFF.

J is TRBJ1-6 and V is TRBV10-1; D not resolved. This CDR3 contains 13 residues. Germline CDR1 WNHNN, CDR2 SYGVQD (reference sequence). V shed 3 bases and J shed 7 bases, with 7 bases lying between them. The chain's CDR3 is CASSDNSNSPLHF. CDR3 coding DNA: TGCGCCAGCAGTGATAATTCGAATTCACCCCTCCACTTT.

V and J are TRBV3-1 (or the pseudogene TRBV3-2) and TRBJ2-1; either TRBD1 or TRBD2 may supply D (6 bases each). The CDR3 contains 15 residues. V was cut by 7 bases and J by 6 bases, with 19 bases left in between. Germline values: CDR1 LGHDT, CDR2 YNNKEL (reference sequence). The CDR3 region is CASTGPGALFNEQFF. CDR3 coding DNA: TGTGCCAGCACCGGCCCGGGGGCCCTTTTCAATGAGCAGTTCTTC.

This chain joins TRBV27 and TRBJ1-4; the D is unclear. V was pared by 5 bases and J by 0 bases, with 10 bases between. The CDR3 consists of 15 residues. The V gene's germline CDR1 is MNHEY and CDR2 SMNVEV (reference sequence). CDR3: CASSLLGATNEKLFF. The CDR3 DNA reads as TGTGCCAGCAGTCTCTTAGGAGCAACTAATGAAAAACTGTTTTTT.

The V and J genes are TRBV5-5 and TRBJ1-1; TRBD1 aligns across 11 bases. V shed 5 bases and J 4 bases; nucleotides not matched to a gene: 10. The CDR3 is made up of 16 amino acids. Germline CDR1 and CDR2: SGHKS and YYEKEE (reference sequence). In nucleotides, the CDR3 is TGTGCCAGCAGTCGTGACCTGGGACAGGGGGGCACTGAAGCTTTCTTT. Encoded protein: CASSRDLGQGGTEAFF.

This rearrangement joins TRBV27 to TRBJ1-2, with D perhaps TRBD1 (5 bases). The germline V and J ends were trimmed by 6 bases and 7 bases, with 9 bases remaining between them. The CDR3 extends over 11 amino acids. Germline CDR1 and CDR2: MNHEY and SMNVEV (reference sequence). The CDR3 DNA is TGTGCCAGCAGGGGACTTAGTGGCTACACCTTC. Protein product: CASRGLSGYTF.

The J gene is TRBJ2-5, the V gene TRBV11-2; 7 bases map to TRBD1. V was clipped by 5 bases and J by 5 bases; unmatched bases: 14. CDR3 length: 16 amino acids. Germline V gene sequence: CDR1 SGHAT, CDR2 FQNNGV. As DNA, the CDR3 is TGTGCCAGCAGCCCCACCCAAAGGACAGGACGGGAGACCCAGTACTTC. Translation gives CASSPTQRTGRETQYF.

The chain uses TRBV9 and TRBJ2-3; D is ambiguous. With 3 bases removed from V and 4 bases from J, the gap between germline ends came to 3 bases. The length of the CDR3 is 11 residues. Germline CDR1 is SGDLS and CDR2 is YYNGEE. The CDR3 coding sequence is TGTGCCAGCAGCGGAGCAGATACGCAGTATTTT. It yields the protein CASSGADTQYF.

The genes are TRBV9 and TRBJ2-3; possible D gene TRBD1, 5 bases. This CDR3 region has 16 residues. Germline CDR1 and CDR2: SGDLS and YYNGEE. Trimming took off 0 bases at V and 1 base at J, with 12 bases between the two ends. The CDR3 here is CASSVVSQGGTDTQYF. CDR3 in DNA: TGTGCCAGCAGCGTAGTTTCGCAGGGTGGCACAGATACGCAGTATTTT.

V usage is TRBV25-1 and J usage is TRBJ2-5; D is perhaps TRBD1 or TRBD2 (5 bases each). The germline gives CDR1 MGHDK, CDR2 SYGVNS. CDR3 length: 13 amino acids. V dropped 5 bases and J dropped 3 bases, with 10 bases sitting between them. The CDR3 here is CASSMGVEETQYF. The CDR3 DNA is TGTGCCAGCAGTATGGGGGTAGAAGAGACCCAGTACTTC.

CDR3: CAWSPGQGFQPQHF. CDR3 sequence (DNA): TGTGCCTGGAGCCCGGGACAGGGTTTTCAGCCCCAGCATTTT. V and J are TRBV30 and TRBJ1-5; TRBD1 agrees at 9 bases. The CDR3 totals 14 residues. V was clipped by 3 bases and J by 6 bases; unmatched bases: 6. In germline, CDR1 is GTSNPN, CDR2 SVGIG (reference sequence).

This chain uses TRBV11-2 with TRBJ2-7; tentative D call: TRBD2 (6 bases). V lost 2 bases, J lost 0 bases, and 17 bases lay in between. Germline CDR1 is SGHAT and CDR2 is FQNNGV. This CDR3 comprises 17 residues. The CDR3 region is CASSLTEGSRSSYEQYF. CDR3 in DNA: TGTGCCAGCAGCTTAACGGAGGGTAGTAGGAGCTCCTACGAGCAGTACTTC.

CDR3 amino acids: CASSYGQGIFTEAFF. The CDR3 region has the DNA TGTGCCAGCAGTTACGGCCAGGGAATCTTCACTGAAGCTTTCTTT. The chain employs TRBV6-2 or TRBV6-3 and TRBJ1-1, with D possibly TRBD1 on 5 matching bases. The length of the CDR3 is 15 residues. Trimming pared 2 bases from V and 4 bases from J, leaving 14 bases between. CDR1 and CDR2 (germline): MNHEY, SVGEGT.

This chain connects TRBV5-1 to TRBJ1-2, with D perhaps TRBD1 (5 bases). Germline V gene data show CDR1 as SGHRS and CDR2 as YFSETQ. This CDR3 region has 16 residues. The V end was cut by 0 bases, the J end by 2 bases, with 14 bases between. Written as DNA, the CDR3 is TGCGCCAGCAGCTTGGCCAATGGCAGGGCAAACTATGGCTACACCTTC. Protein: CASSLANGRANYGYTF.

V gene TRBV5-3 combines with J gene TRBJ2-7; D remains unclear. TRBV5-3 is treated as an ORF (open reading frame) with a function not yet certain. The CDR3 has 14 residues. With 0 bases removed from V and 0 bases from J, the gap between germline ends came to 7 bases. The DNA for the CDR3 is TGTGCCAGAAGCTTGGGCAGGAGCTCCTACGAGCAGTACTTC. Translating gives CARSLGRSSYEQYF.

The chain is built from TRBV6-2 or TRBV6-3 and TRBJ2-5; 9 positions match TRBD2. CDR1 is MNHEY, CDR2 SVGEGT, per germline. V lost 6 bases and J lost 4; bases outside the gene matches: 6. The CDR3 has 14 amino acids. The CDR3 DNA reads TGTGCCAGCAGCCGGAAGCGGGGGGCAGAGACCCAGTACTTC. Translation gives CASSRKRGAETQYF.

A single count supports this clone. The V and J genes are TRBV18 and TRBJ1-1; no clear D. The V gene lost 1 base and the J gene lost 4 bases, with 7 bases spanning the gap. The CDR3 covers 13 residues. CDR1 and CDR2 from the germline V gene are KGHSH and LQKENI. The CDR3 spells CASSPQVGTEAFF. The CDR3 bases are TGTGCCAGCTCACCACAGGTGGGCACTGAAGCTTTCTTT.

This chain connects TRBV7-2 to TRBJ2-4, with TRBD2 identical over 10 bases. From germline, CDR1 is SGHTA and CDR2 FQGNSA. V lost 0 bases, J lost 8 bases, and 4 bases stayed unmatched. The CDR3 has 15 residues. The CDR3 sequence: CASSLALAGVDIQYF. As DNA, the CDR3 is TGTGCCAGCAGCTTAGCCCTAGCGGGGGTAGACATTCAGTACTTC. Looking up the rest from reference TRBV7-2 and TRBJ2-4 gives the full variable domain: GAGVSQSPSNKVTEKGKDVELRCDPISGHTALYWYRQSLGQGLEFLIYFQGNSAPDKSGLPSDRFSAERTGGSVSTLTIQRTQQEDSAVYLCASSLALAGVDIQYFGAGTRLSVL.